The present T cell receptor beta chain was sequenced within a study of CD8 T cells in Susac syndrome. Notes on the study in general: A relatively small number of individuals underwent TCR sequencing and HLA analysis.

Notes on this clonotype: Its specificity is unknown.

RNA amounts of about 0.5 to 1 ug underwent reverse transcription with random hexamers. The amplification used immunoSEQ multiplex PCR on TCR beta CDR3; it spanned 54 Vbeta and 13 Jbeta. MiXCR was run by TCRdb on the immunoSEQ multiplex PCR reads, yielding one entry per CDR3 protein. The sample yields about 300,000 distinct CDR3 sequences, about 82% seen once. From blood CD8+ and CD4+ T cells, TCR beta sequences were generated. The authors negatively isolated CD8+ and CD4+ T cells and FACS-enriched TEMRA cells. Source material: CD8+ T cells from PBMCs. The receptor's source is a human donor with multiple sclerosis.

The CDR3 DNA reads TGTGCCTGGAGTCAATACAGGGAAGGCTACACCTTC. Residues: CAWSQYREGYTF. The chain links TRBV30 to TRBJ1-2, with a possible D match to TRBD1 (6 bases). CDR3 length equals 12 residues. CDR1 and CDR2 from the germline V gene are GTSNPN and SVGIG (reference sequence). Trimming pared 2 bases from V and 8 bases from J, leaving 12 bases between.